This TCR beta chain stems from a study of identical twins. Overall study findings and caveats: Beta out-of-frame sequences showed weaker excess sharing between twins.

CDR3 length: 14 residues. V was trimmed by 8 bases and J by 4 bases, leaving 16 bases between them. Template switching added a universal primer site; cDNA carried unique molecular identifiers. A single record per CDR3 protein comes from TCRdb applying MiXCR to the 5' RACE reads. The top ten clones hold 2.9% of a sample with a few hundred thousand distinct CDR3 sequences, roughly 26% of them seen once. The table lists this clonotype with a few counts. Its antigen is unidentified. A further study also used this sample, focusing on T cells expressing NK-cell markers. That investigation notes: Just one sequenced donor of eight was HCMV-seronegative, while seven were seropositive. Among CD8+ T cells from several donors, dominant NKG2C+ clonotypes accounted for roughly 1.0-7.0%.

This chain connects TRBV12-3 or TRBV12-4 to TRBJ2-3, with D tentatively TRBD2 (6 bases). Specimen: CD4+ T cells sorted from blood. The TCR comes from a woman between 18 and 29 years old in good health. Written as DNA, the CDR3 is TGTGCCAGCCTCTCCCCGGCTAGCGCAGATACGCAGTATTTT. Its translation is CASLSPASADTQYF.